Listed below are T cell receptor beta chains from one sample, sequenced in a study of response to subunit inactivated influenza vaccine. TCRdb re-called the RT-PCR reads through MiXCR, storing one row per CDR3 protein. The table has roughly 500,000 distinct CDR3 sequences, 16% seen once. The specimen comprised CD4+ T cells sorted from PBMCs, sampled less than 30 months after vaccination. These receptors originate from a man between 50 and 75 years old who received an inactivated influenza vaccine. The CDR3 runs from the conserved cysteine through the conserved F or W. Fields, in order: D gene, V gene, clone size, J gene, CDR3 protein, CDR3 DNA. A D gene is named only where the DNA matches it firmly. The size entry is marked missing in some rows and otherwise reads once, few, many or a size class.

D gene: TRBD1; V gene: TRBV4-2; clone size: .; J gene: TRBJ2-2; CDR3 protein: CASSPPTGALTGELFF; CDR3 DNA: TGTGCCAGCAGCCCTCCGACAGGGGCGCTTACCGGGGAGCTGTTTTTT
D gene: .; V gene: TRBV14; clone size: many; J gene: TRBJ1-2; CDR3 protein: CASRPRGARGYTF; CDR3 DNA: TGTGCCAGCAGACCTCGAGGGGCGCGGGGCTACACCTTC
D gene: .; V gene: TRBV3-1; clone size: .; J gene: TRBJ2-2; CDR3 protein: CASSQAGFRELFF; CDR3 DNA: TGTGCCAGCAGCCAAGCTGGGTTTCGGGAGCTGTTTTTT
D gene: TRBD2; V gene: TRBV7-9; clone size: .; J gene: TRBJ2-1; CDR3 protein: CASSSGGSPYNEQFF; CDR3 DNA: TGTGCCAGCAGCTCCGGGGGGAGTCCCTACAATGAGCAGTTCTTC
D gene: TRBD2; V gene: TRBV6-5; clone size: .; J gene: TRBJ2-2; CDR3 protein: CASSSGLAGGRTGELFF; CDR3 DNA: TGTGCCAGCAGTTCCGGACTAGCGGGAGGGCGCACCGGGGAGCTGTTTTTT
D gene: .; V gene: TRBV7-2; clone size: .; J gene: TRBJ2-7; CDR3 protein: CASSSQNSYEQYF; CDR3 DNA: TGTGCCAGCAGCTCCCAGAACTCCTACGAGCAGTACTTC
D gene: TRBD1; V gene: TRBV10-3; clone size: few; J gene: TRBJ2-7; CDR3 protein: CAISAGQGGNEQYF; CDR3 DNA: TGTGCCATCAGCGCCGGACAGGGAGGCAACGAGCAGTACTTC
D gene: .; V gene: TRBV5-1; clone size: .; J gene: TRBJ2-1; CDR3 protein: CASTAEYSYNEQFF; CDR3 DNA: TGCGCCAGCACCGCAGAATACTCCTACAATGAGCAGTTCTTC
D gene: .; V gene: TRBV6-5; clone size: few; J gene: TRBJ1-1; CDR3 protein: CASSSSLKNTEAFF; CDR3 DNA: TGTGCCAGCAGTTCCAGCCTCAAGAACACTGAAGCTTTCTTT
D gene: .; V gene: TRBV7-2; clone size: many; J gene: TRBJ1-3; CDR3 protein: CASSLVGTAGNTIYF; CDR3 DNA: TGTGCCAGCAGCTTAGTTGGGACCGCTGGAAACACCATATATTTT
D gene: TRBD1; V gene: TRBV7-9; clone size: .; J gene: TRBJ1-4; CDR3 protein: CASSKDRIIEKLFF; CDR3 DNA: TGTGCCAGCAGCAAGGACAGGATAATTGAAAAACTGTTTTTT
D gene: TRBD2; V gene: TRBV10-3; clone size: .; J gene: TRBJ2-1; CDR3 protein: CAIRGGGDNEQFF; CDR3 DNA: TGTGCCATCAGGGGCGGGGGAGACAATGAGCAGTTCTTC
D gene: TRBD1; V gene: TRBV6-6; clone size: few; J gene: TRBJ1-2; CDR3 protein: CASSGGTDRGYTF; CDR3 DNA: TGTGCCAGCAGCGGAGGGACAGATCGGGGCTACACCTTC